What follows are 32 T cell receptor beta chains derived from one specimen sequenced in a study of T cell responses to AZD1222 COVID-19 vaccine. Sequencing was performed with immunoSEQ multiplex PCR; in TCRdb, only in-frame clones are kept and a portion is missing. The sample has fewer than 110,000 clones, 91% seen once. The sequenced sample was peripheral blood, obtained on day 0 of AZD1222 vaccination. These receptors originate from an adult in good health.

The gene calls are TRBV30 and TRBJ1-3; D remains ambiguous. CDR3 length equals 13 residues. Germline V gives CDR1 GTSNPN, CDR2 SVGIG (reference sequence). V was trimmed by 3 bases and J by 4 bases, leaving 10 bases between them. The CDR3 sequence: CAWSLSFGNTIYF. The CDR3 nucleotides are TGTGCCTGGAGCCTAAGTTTCGGAAACACCATATATTTT.

The chain recombines TRBV30 with TRBJ2-7, with D uncertain. Germline lookup yields CDR1 GTSNPN and CDR2 SVGIG (reference sequence). The V end was cut by 2 bases, the J end by 3 bases, with 11 bases between. This CDR3 is 13 amino acids long. The chain's CDR3 is CAWSPGHIYEQYF. The CDR3, as DNA: TGTGCCTGGAGTCCCGGTCATATCTACGAGCAGTACTTC.

The gene calls are TRBV30 and TRBJ2-5, with 11 bases matching TRBD2. The length of the CDR3 is 15 residues. Germline lookup yields CDR1 GTSNPN and CDR2 SVGIG (reference sequence). V was pared by 3 bases and J by 4 bases, with 7 bases of the junction left unmatched. CDR3 sequence (DNA): TGTGCCTGGAGCCTGGGACTAGCGGAGGGAGAGACCCAGTACTTC. Encoded protein: CAWSLGLAEGETQYF.

V usage is TRBV12-5 and J usage is TRBJ1-2, with unresolved D. CDR3 size: 15 residues. Germline V gene sequence: CDR1 LGHNT, CDR2 FRNRAP. The ends were cut back, 6 bases at V and 0 bases at J, with 14 bases in the middle. The CDR3 DNA reads TGTGCTAGTGGCAACTCTGACACCGCTAACTATGGCTACACCTTC. Amino acids: CASGNSDTANYGYTF.

V is TRBV6-5 and J is TRBJ2-7; a weak D match, TRBD1 (6 bases). Trimming cost V 6 bases and J 1 base, with 16 bases left between them. Per germline, CDR1 MNHEY and CDR2 SVGAGI. The CDR3 spans 15 residues. The CDR3, as DNA: TGTGCCAGCAGATTAGACAGGTCGCCTTCCTACGAGCAGTACTTC. Protein product: CASRLDRSPSYEQYF.

The V and J genes are TRBV18 and TRBJ2-1, with TRBD2 matching 15 bases. The CDR3 consists of 15 residues. Per the germline V gene, CDR1 is KGHSH and CDR2 is LQKENI. Unmatched junction bases numbered 1, after V lost 3 bases and J lost 7 bases. The CDR3 is CASSPGTSGRNEQFF. The CDR3 DNA is TGTGCCAGCTCACCCGGGACTAGCGGGAGGAATGAGCAGTTCTTC.

The chain joins TRBV9 to TRBJ2-3; D unclear. The CDR3 length is 17 residues. The germline CDR1 and CDR2 sequences are SGDLS and YYNGEE. V was cut by 0 bases and J by 5 bases, with 19 bases left in between. CDR3 protein: CASSVDGSPISVDTQYF. In nucleotides, the CDR3 is TGTGCCAGCAGCGTAGACGGGTCCCCAATTTCCGTAGATACGCAGTATTTT.

The chain has TRBV19 and TRBJ2-2; D is tentatively TRBD1 or TRBD2 (5 bases each). V dropped 6 bases and J dropped 4 bases, with 15 bases sitting between them. The CDR3 has 15 residues. Germline V lookup: CDR1 LNHDA, CDR2 SQIVND (reference sequence). CDR3 DNA: TGTGCCAGTAGGAATCCGGGGCGTATCACCGGGGAGCTGTTTTTT. Translating it yields CASRNPGRITGELFF.

The J gene is TRBJ2-3, the V gene TRBV5-1; 12 positions agree with TRBD2. The V segment lost 1 base and the J segment 3 bases; nucleotides outside the gene matches: 3. Germline V gene data show CDR1 as SGHRS and CDR2 as YFSETQ. CDR3 length: 16 residues. The CDR3: CASSLRLAGGTDTQYF. The CDR3 DNA is TGCGCCAGCAGCTTGCGGCTAGCGGGAGGGACAGATACGCAGTATTTT.

The rearrangement links TRBV28 to TRBJ1-1; the D is unclear. Looked up from germline, CDR1 is MDHEN and CDR2 is SYDVKM. With 7 bases removed from V and 0 bases from J, the gap between germline ends came to 12 bases. The CDR3 consists of 14 residues. CDR3 protein: CASISLPVNTEAFF. CDR3 sequence (DNA): TGTGCCAGCATCTCTCTTCCCGTGAACACTGAAGCTTTCTTT.

The chain couples TRBV6-1 to TRBJ1-6, with a tentative D call TRBD1 (6 bases). Germline loops: CDR1 MNHNS, CDR2 SASEGT. Trimming cost V 0 bases and J 9 bases, with 12 bases left between them. The CDR3 is 15 residues long. DNA of the CDR3: TGTGCCAGCAGTGAAGCGATACAGGGAAGTTCACCCCTCCACTTT. It translates to CASSEAIQGSSPLHF.

V is TRBV11-1 and J is TRBJ2-7, with 10 nucleotides matching TRBD1. Unmatched junction bases numbered 3, after V lost 5 bases and J lost 2 bases. This CDR3 region has 14 residues. Germline CDR1 is SGHAT and CDR2 is FQDESV (reference sequence). The DNA for the CDR3 is TGTGCCAGCAGCCGGGACAGGGGCGCCTACGAGCAGTACTTC. Encoded protein: CASSRDRGAYEQYF.

The CDR3 bases are TGTGCCAGCAGTTCCGACATCCCAAAAGCTTTCTTT. Translating it yields CASSSDIPKAFF. This chain uses TRBV28 with TRBJ1-1; D is undetermined. The CDR3 runs 12 residues. Germline V gives CDR1 MDHEN, CDR2 SYDVKM. The V gene lost 4 bases and the J gene lost 9 bases, with 12 bases spanning the gap.

The genes are TRBV12-3 or TRBV12-4 and TRBJ2-3, with D hard to call. V lost 2 bases to trimming and J lost 4 bases, with 7 bases between them. The CDR3 is 13 residues long. The CDR3 DNA is TGTGCCAGCAGTTTACTAGTCGCAGATACGCAGTATTTT. Residues: CASSLLVADTQYF.

This sequence joins TRBV3-1 (or the pseudogene TRBV3-2) and TRBJ2-2, with 9 bases aligning to TRBD2. The length of the CDR3 is 16 residues. Germline loops: CDR1 LGHDT, CDR2 YNNKEL (reference sequence). V was pared by 5 bases and J by 4 bases, with 8 bases of the junction left unmatched. The chain's CDR3 is CASSKGREGTTGELFF. The CDR3 DNA is TGTGCCAGCAGCAAAGGGCGGGAGGGCACCACCGGGGAGCTGTTTTTT.

The chain uses TRBV20-1 and TRBJ2-5, with TRBD2 as a possible D gene (5 bases). Trimming cost V 0 bases and J 12 bases, with 11 bases left between them. The CDR3 runs to 11 residues. Germline V gives CDR1 DFQATT, CDR2 SNEGSKA (reference sequence). CDR3 coding DNA: TGCAGTGCTAGAGATGCGCCAGCGGAGTACTTC. As protein: CSARDAPAEYF.

This chain joins TRBV7-2 and TRBJ2-5; TRBD1 matches at 7 bases. Trimming cost V 0 bases and J 2 bases; bases outside gene matches: 12. The CDR3 loop spans 18 amino acids. The germline CDR1 and CDR2 sequences are SGHTA and FQGNSA. CDR3 sequence reads: CASSLAPKTDRAQETQYF. The CDR3 DNA sequence: TGTGCCAGCAGCTTAGCCCCGAAGACCGACAGGGCACAAGAGACCCAGTACTTC. Looking up the rest from reference TRBV7-2 and TRBJ2-5 gives the full variable domain: GAGVSQSPSNKVTEKGKDVELRCDPISGHTALYWYRQSLGQGLEFLIYFQGNSAPDKSGLPSDRFSAERTGGSVSTLTIQRTQQEDSAVYLCASSLAPKTDRAQETQYFGPGTRLLVL.

The rearrangement links TRBV19 to TRBJ1-2; D not certain. This CDR3 contains 16 residues. Trimming removed 1 base from V and 5 bases from J, with 17 bases in between. Germline CDR1 reads LNHDA; CDR2 reads SQIVND (reference sequence). Written as DNA, the CDR3 is TGTGCCAGTAGTATAGGTACTCTAGGAACAGTTTATGGCTACACCTTC. This gives the protein CASSIGTLGTVYGYTF. Full variable domain (outside the CDR3, taken from reference TRBV19 and TRBJ1-2): DGGITQSPKYLFRKEGQNVTLSCEQNLNHDAMYWYRQDPGQGLRLIYYSQIVNDFQKGDIAEGYSVSREKKESFPLTVTSAQKNPTAFYLCASSIGTLGTVYGYTFGSGTRLTVV.

This chain connects TRBV11-2 to TRBJ1-4; tentatively, D is TRBD1 (5 bases). V lost 11 bases, J lost 8 bases, and 18 bases lay in between. CDR1 SGHAT and CDR2 FQNNGV come from the germline V gene. This CDR3 comprises 13 residues. DNA of the CDR3: TGTGCCTCAAGGGCCCAGGGTTTGGAAAAACTGTTTTTT. Amino acids: CASRAQGLEKLFF.

There are a few counts of this clone. The gene calls are TRBV2 and TRBJ1-5; D may be TRBD1 (6 bases). The CDR3 spans 13 residues. Germline lookup yields CDR1 SNHLY and CDR2 FYNNEI. Trimming pared 7 bases from V and 3 bases from J, leaving 10 bases between. CDR3 sequence reads: CASNTGNNQPQHF. CDR3 DNA: TGTGCCAGCAATACAGGGAACAATCAGCCCCAGCATTTT.

In this sample, this clone turned up once. The J gene is TRBJ1-5, the V gene TRBV7-2; unclear D gene. Looked up from germline, CDR1 is SGHTA and CDR2 is FQGNSA. The V gene lost 4 bases and the J gene lost 1 base, with 20 bases spanning the gap. The CDR3 covers 18 residues. The CDR3 loop is CASSSPWGTTGSNQPQHF. The CDR3 DNA follows: TGTGCCAGCAGCTCCCCATGGGGTACAACCGGGAGCAATCAGCCCCAGCATTTT.

The V gene is TRBV10-1, the J gene TRBJ2-7; 15 nucleotides agree with TRBD2. V lost 6 bases and J lost 4; bases outside the gene matches: 4. CDR3 length equals 15 residues. CDR1 is WNHNN, CDR2 SYGVQD, per germline (reference sequence). The CDR3 DNA reads TGCGCCAGCAGCGGACTAGCGGGAGGGCCTTACGAGCAGTACTTC. Amino acids: CASSGLAGGPYEQYF.

This chain links TRBV27 with TRBJ1-1; D is uncertain. Trimming removed 0 bases from V and 2 bases from J, with 7 bases in between. CDR1 and CDR2 from the germline V gene are MNHEY and SMNVEV (reference sequence). This CDR3 has 14 amino acids. In nucleotides, the CDR3 is TGTGCCAGCAGTTTATCAGGGTTTAACACTGAAGCTTTCTTT. Protein product: CASSLSGFNTEAFF.

This chain joins TRBV10-3 and TRBJ1-3, with 7 positions matching TRBD1. The V segment lost 5 bases and the J segment 2 bases; nucleotides outside the gene matches: 3. Per germline, CDR1 ENHRY and CDR2 SYGVKD. The CDR3 is 14 residues long. CDR3 protein: CAISLDRAGNTIYF. As DNA, the CDR3 is TGTGCCATCAGTCTTGACAGGGCTGGAAACACCATATATTTT.

The rearrangement uses TRBV2 and TRBJ2-2, with 7 bases fitting TRBD2. V lost 6 bases to trimming and J lost 5 bases; unmatched junction nucleotides: 3. The germline gives CDR1 SNHLY, CDR2 FYNNEI. This CDR3 has 13 amino acids. The CDR3 DNA sequence: TGTGCCAGCAGCGAGGGAGGGACCGGGGAGCTGTTTTTT. Translated: CASSEGGTGELFF.

This rearrangement joins TRBV19 to TRBJ2-7; D uncertain. This CDR3 is built from 13 residues. The germline gives CDR1 LNHDA, CDR2 SQIVND (reference sequence). V lost 1 base, J lost 3 bases, and 7 bases lay in between. The CDR3 DNA is TGTGCCAGTAGTATAGGACGGATCTACGAGCAGTACTTC. Its translation: CASSIGRIYEQYF.

Only one count was recorded for this clone. The chain carries TRBV27 and TRBJ2-7; 10 bases fit TRBD1. V was clipped by 4 bases and J by 3 bases; unmatched bases: 0. CDR3 size: 13 residues. Germline V gene lookup returns CDR1 MNHEY and CDR2 SMNVEV (reference sequence). CDR3 loop: CASSWDRGYEQYF. The CDR3 region has the DNA TGTGCCAGCAGTTGGGACAGGGGCTACGAGCAGTACTTC.

V and J are TRBV27 and TRBJ2-7, with 9 bases matching TRBD1. The CDR3 spans 20 residues. Germline V gene lookup returns CDR1 MNHEY and CDR2 SMNVEV (reference sequence). Losses at the gene ends were 8 bases for V and 6 bases for J; bases not matched to a gene: 29. The CDR3 DNA reads TGTGCCAGCTCCGATCGGGGGCGGACAGGGGCTGGCGGGAAGAGGGGCGAGCAGTACTTC. Its translation: CASSDRGRTGAGGKRGEQYF.

The genes are TRBV15 and TRBJ2-7; D is undetermined. Per the germline V gene, CDR1 is LNHNV and CDR2 is YYDKDF (reference sequence). This CDR3 comprises 13 residues. V was pared by 3 bases and J by 7 bases, with 13 bases between. For the CDR3, the DNA is TGTGCCACCAGCAGTTTGGGCTGGCGGGAGCAGTACTTC. As protein: CATSSLGWREQYF.

V is TRBV7-6 and J is TRBJ2-1; TRBD1 agrees at 8 bases. CDR1 and CDR2 (germline): SGHVS, FNYEAQ. The trim removed 5 bases at V and 1 base at J, leaving 4 bases unmatched. This CDR3 region has 15 residues. The CDR3 nucleotides read TGTGCCAGCAGCCGACAGGGGCTATCCTACAATGAGCAGTTCTTC. Encoded protein: CASSRQGLSYNEQFF.

The chain links TRBV28 to TRBJ2-7; D assignment may be TRBD1 or TRBD2 (5 bases each). Germline V lookup: CDR1 MDHEN, CDR2 SYDVKM. Trimming took 3 bases from V and 2 from J, leaving 14 bases between them. The CDR3 contains 15 residues. The CDR3 nucleotides are TGTGCCAGCAGTTTGCGAGGGGCAAGTCCCTACGAGCAGTACTTC. Protein: CASSLRGASPYEQYF.

J is TRBJ2-1 and V is TRBV6-5; 9 positions match TRBD2. The CDR3 is 15 amino acids. Germline V gene lookup returns CDR1 MNHEY and CDR2 SVGAGI. With 2 bases clipped from V and 7 bases from J, the junction kept 6 bases outside the gene matches. The CDR3 region is CASSYVSGSGNEQFF. CDR3 bases: TGTGCCAGCAGTTACGTTAGCGGGAGTGGGAATGAGCAGTTCTTC.